This T cell receptor beta chain was found in a study of graft-versus-host responses after intestinal transplantation. Overall study findings and caveats: Recipient marrow contained GvH clones, some of which appeared first in ileum or blood.

With respect to this clone: As yet, its antigen is unknown.

The CDR3 loop spans 17 amino acids. Looked up from germline, CDR1 is MDHEN and CDR2 is SYDVKM. Trimming removed 2 bases from V and 0 bases from J; junction bases left unmatched: 9. TCRdb keeps only in-frame clones here, not all; method: immunoSEQ multiplex PCR. The data show 50,000 or so clones, with approximately 95% seen just once and about 5.5% held by the top ten. J is TRBJ2-5 and V is TRBV28; the match to TRBD1 covers 7 bases. Source: PBMCs, taken around 790 days after a first intestinal transplant, on the day of a second. The TCR comes from a human patient who received an intestinal transplant, so some T cells may come from the graft donor. The chain's CDR3 is CASSLEGLRGYQETQYF. CDR3 DNA sequence: TGTGCCAGCAGTTTAGAAGGGCTCAGGGGGTACCAAGAGACCCAGTACTTC.